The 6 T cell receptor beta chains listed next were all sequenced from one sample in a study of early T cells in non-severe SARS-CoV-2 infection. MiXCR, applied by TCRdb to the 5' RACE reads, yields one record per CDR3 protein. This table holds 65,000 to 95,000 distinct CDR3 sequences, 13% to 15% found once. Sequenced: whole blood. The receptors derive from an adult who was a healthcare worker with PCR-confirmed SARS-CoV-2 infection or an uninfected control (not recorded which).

The CDR3 DNA is TGCGCCAGCAGCTTAACGGGACACGTGGATTCACCCCTCCACTTT. Translation: CASSLTGHVDSPLHF. This chain joins TRBV5-1 and TRBJ1-6; the D gene is possibly TRBD1 (6 bases). Germline CDR1 SGHRS, CDR2 YFSETQ. V was shortened by 2 bases and J by 8 bases, with 14 bases between the two germline ends. The CDR3 contains 15 residues.

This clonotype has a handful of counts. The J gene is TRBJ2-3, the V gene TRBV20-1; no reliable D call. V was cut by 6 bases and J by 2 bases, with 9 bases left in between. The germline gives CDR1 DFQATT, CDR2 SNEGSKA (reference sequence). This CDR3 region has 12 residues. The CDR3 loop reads CSATVTTDTQYF. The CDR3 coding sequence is TGCAGTGCAACTGTGACCACAGATACGCAGTATTTT.

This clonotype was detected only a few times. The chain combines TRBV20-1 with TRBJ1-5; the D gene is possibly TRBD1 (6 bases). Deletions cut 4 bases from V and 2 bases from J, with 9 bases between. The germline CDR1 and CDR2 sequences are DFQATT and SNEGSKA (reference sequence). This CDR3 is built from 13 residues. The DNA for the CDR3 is TGCAGTGCTATACGACAGGGCAATCAGCCCCAGCATTTT. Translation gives CSAIRQGNQPQHF.

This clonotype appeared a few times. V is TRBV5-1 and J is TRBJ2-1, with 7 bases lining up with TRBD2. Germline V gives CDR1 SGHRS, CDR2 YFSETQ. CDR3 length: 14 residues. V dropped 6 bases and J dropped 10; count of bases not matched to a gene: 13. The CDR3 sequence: CASNTLAGPGEQFF. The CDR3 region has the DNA TGCGCCAGCAATACGTTAGCGGGCCCAGGAGAGCAGTTCTTC.

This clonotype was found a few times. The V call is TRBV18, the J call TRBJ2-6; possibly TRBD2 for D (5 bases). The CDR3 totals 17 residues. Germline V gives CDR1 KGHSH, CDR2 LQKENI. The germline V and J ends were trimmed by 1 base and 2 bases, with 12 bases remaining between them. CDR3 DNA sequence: TGTGCCAGCTCACCACTTGGCCCGGGGACTGGGGCCAACGTCCTGACTTTC. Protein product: CASSPLGPGTGANVLTF.

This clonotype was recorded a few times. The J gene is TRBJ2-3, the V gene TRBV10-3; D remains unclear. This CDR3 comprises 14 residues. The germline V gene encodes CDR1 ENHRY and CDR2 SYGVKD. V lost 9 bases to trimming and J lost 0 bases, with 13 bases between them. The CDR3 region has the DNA TGTGCCATAGGTCGGTTAGAAAGCACAGATACGCAGTATTTT. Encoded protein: CAIGRLESTDTQYF.